This T cell receptor (beta chain) was identified during a study of untreated major depressive disorder. This CDR3 has 12 amino acids. CDR1 is SQVTM, CDR2 ANQGSEA, per germline. V was clipped by 1 base and J by 6 bases, with 10 bases between them. Remarks on this clone: The target antigen is unknown.

Patients scored at least 18 on the Hamilton Depression Scale with DSM-IV major depression. Depression in patients ranged from moderate to severe. Findings and limits, study-wide: Sequencing showed nonsignificant TRBV25-01 and TRBV02-01 differences matching flow cytometry. Depressed patients' CD4+ T cells carried increased TRBV05-01 (Vbeta 5.1) usage versus control CD4+ T cells. Sequencing comparisons covered only three preselected Vbeta families.

Assay used: immunoSEQ multiplex PCR; TCRdb lists only in-frame clones, some missing. The sample includes some 27,000 clones, over 80% of them seen just once. The origin of this receptor is a woman in her thirties with major depressive disorder. The J gene is TRBJ2-7, the V gene TRBV29-1; D is unclear. The sample taken for sequencing was CD4+ T cells from PBMCs. For the CDR3, the DNA is TGCAGCGTTGAAGGGCGAAGATTCGAGCAGTACTTC. Amino acids: CSVEGRRFEQYF.